These 27 T cell receptor beta chains share one sample of origin, sequenced in a study of Ad26.COV2.S vaccination and SARS-CoV-2 variants (dated by TCRdb to about 2021). Libraries were prepared through the immunoSEQ multiplex PCR assay. In its TCRdb copy, this immuneACCESS table keeps in-frame sequences only and misses some clones. Where compared with another copy, unresolved V genes explain less than half of these, and the others have no known cause. This sample gives 300,000 to 500,000 clones in total; less than 90% of them show up just once. The top ten clones comprise roughly 3% of the sample. The treatment or condition label of this sample denotes: around 19 received Ad26.COV2.S at low or high dose, single or two shots; several received placebo; per-sample allocation not given. Repertoires of vaccine and placebo recipients were sequenced from samples collected on day 63 after the first injection.

The source material was peripheral blood, sampled in a trial of Ad26.COV2.S vaccine versus placebo. The receptors were gathered from a person between 18 and 59 years old who received the Ad26.COV2.S COVID-19 vaccine or a placebo.

The rearrangement uses TRBV18 and TRBJ1-1; D not resolved. Trimming took off 3 bases at V and 0 bases at J, with 8 bases between the two ends. The CDR3 runs 14 residues. Germline V gives CDR1 KGHSH, CDR2 LQKENI. In nucleotides, the CDR3 is TGTGCCAGCTCACCTTTGCGGATGAACACTGAAGCTTTCTTT. It specifies CASSPLRMNTEAFF.

V and J are TRBV4-1 and TRBJ2-5; 8 bases match TRBD2. From germline, CDR1 is MGHRA and CDR2 YSYEKL. J was trimmed by 5 bases and V by 6 bases; bases with no gene match: 11. The length of the CDR3 is 15 residues. The CDR3 DNA is TGCGCCAGCAGTTGGTACGGGGGGGGCGCGGAGACCCAGTACTTC. Its translation is CASSWYGGGAETQYF.

The CDR3 spells CASSQVTDHTEAFF. Here the CDR3 DNA reads TGCGCCAGCAGCCAAGTAACAGACCACACTGAAGCTTTCTTT. The chain uses TRBV4-3 and TRBJ1-1; D not certain. Trimming cost V 1 base and J 3 bases, with 9 bases left between them. The CDR3 has 14 amino acids. Germline assignment: CDR1 LGHNA and CDR2 YSLEER.

V usage is TRBV5-4 and J usage is TRBJ2-3; 7 bases agree with TRBD1. Germline V gene lookup returns CDR1 SGHNT and CDR2 YYREEE (reference sequence). V was pared by 3 bases and J by 2 bases, with 6 bases of the junction left unmatched. This CDR3 spans 15 amino acids. This chain's CDR3 is CASSSTTGITDTQYF. The DNA of the CDR3 is TGTGCCAGCAGCTCAACGACAGGGATCACAGATACGCAGTATTTT.

The rearrangement uses TRBV27 and TRBJ1-1, with 9 positions matching TRBD1. Trimming at V came to 1 base and at J to 1 base, leaving 1 base not matched to a gene. CDR3 length: 15 amino acids. CDR1 is MNHEY and CDR2 is SMNVEV in the germline V gene (reference sequence). The CDR3 here is CASSLWGQGNTEAFF. The DNA for the CDR3 is TGTGCCAGCAGTTTATGGGGACAGGGGAACACTGAAGCTTTCTTT.

The chain employs TRBV19 and TRBJ2-7, with 9 bases lining up with TRBD1. The CDR3 runs to 13 residues. V was pared by 5 bases and J by 6 bases, with 5 bases of the junction left unmatched. Germline CDR1 is LNHDA and CDR2 is SQIVND (reference sequence). The CDR3 DNA reads TGTGCCAGTAGTTGGGACAGGGTTTCCGAGCAGTACTTC. The encoded protein is CASSWDRVSEQYF.

V and J are TRBV7-8 and TRBJ2-1; D may be TRBD2 (5 bases). Germline loops: CDR1 SGHVS, CDR2 FQNEAQ. There are 12 residues in the CDR3. Trimming shortened V by 3 bases and J by 7 bases, and 7 bases separated the two germline ends. CDR3 sequence reads: CASSFTGNEQFF. CDR3 sequence (DNA): TGTGCCAGCAGCTTCACGGGGAATGAGCAGTTCTTC.

Here the CDR3 DNA reads TGTGCCAGCAGCCAAATAGACAGGGGGCCATACGAGCAGTACTTC. The encoded protein is CASSQIDRGPYEQYF. This sequence joins TRBV14 and TRBJ2-7, with 10 bases aligning to TRBD1. Germline V gene data show CDR1 as SGHDN and CDR2 as FVKESK. The CDR3 contains 15 residues. Trimming cost V 2 bases and J 4 bases; bases outside gene matches: 5. Full variable domain (remainder filled in from reference TRBV14 and TRBJ2-7): EAGVTQFPSHSVIEKGQTVTLRCDPISGHDNLYWYRRVMGKEIKFLLHFVKESKQDESGMPNNRFLAERTGGTYSTLKVQPAELEDSGVYFCASSQIDRGPYEQYFGPGTRLTVT.

The rearrangement links TRBV4-3 to TRBJ1-2, with D unresolved. The CDR3 covers 14 residues. Trimming pared 0 bases from V and 4 bases from J, leaving 9 bases between. The germline V gene encodes CDR1 LGHNA and CDR2 YSLEER. CDR3 sequence reads: CASSQDGGGYGYTF. The CDR3 DNA reads TGCGCCAGCAGCCAAGATGGAGGAGGCTATGGCTACACCTTC.

The genes are TRBV10-2 and TRBJ1-1; D unclear. Between the trimmed V and J ends, which lost 2 bases and 5 bases, there was a span of 6 bases. Germline CDR1 is WSHSY and CDR2 is SAAADI. The CDR3 is made up of 12 amino acids. Written as DNA, the CDR3 is TGCGCCAGCAGTGAGGGTGGGACTGAAGCTTTCTTT. Encoded protein: CASSEGGTEAFF.

The rearrangement uses TRBV15 and TRBJ2-7, with D unresolved. Germline loops: CDR1 LNHNV, CDR2 YYDKDF (reference sequence). This CDR3 spans 13 amino acids. The ends were cut back, 1 base at V and 6 bases at J, with 10 bases in the middle. For the CDR3, the DNA is TGTGCCACCAGCAGAGTCCGGCCCTCCGAGCAGTACTTC. Translating gives CATSRVRPSEQYF.

V usage is TRBV6-2 or TRBV6-3 and J usage is TRBJ2-7; D is possibly TRBD1 or TRBD2 (7 bases each). The ends were cut back, 4 bases at V and 1 base at J, with 17 bases in the middle. Germline V gene lookup returns CDR1 MNHEY and CDR2 SVGEGT. This CDR3 comprises 16 residues. The CDR3 sequence: CASSSIRQGGSYEQYF. CDR3 nucleotides: TGTGCCAGCAGTTCCATCCGACAGGGAGGGTCCTACGAGCAGTACTTC.

This chain links TRBV7-2 with TRBJ1-4; the match to TRBD1 covers 8 bases. Trimming at V came to 5 bases and at J to 9 bases, leaving 14 bases not matched to a gene. This CDR3 has 16 amino acids. Germline V gene data show CDR1 as SGHTA and CDR2 as FQGNSA. The CDR3 region has the DNA TGTGCCAGCAGCCCGGCCCGGACAGGGACAATGAAAAAACTGTTTTTT. Protein product: CASSPARTGTMKKLFF.

The gene calls are TRBV18 and TRBJ2-5; D possibly corresponds to TRBD2 (6 bases). Germline assignment: CDR1 KGHSH and CDR2 LQKENI. This CDR3 has 14 residues. The V and J ends lost 4 bases and 0 bases respectively, with 9 bases between them. The CDR3 loop reads CASSQGTYQETQYF. CDR3 coding DNA: TGTGCCAGCTCACAAGGGACTTACCAAGAGACCCAGTACTTC. Together with reference TRBV18 and TRBJ2-5, the CDR3 gives the full variable domain: NAGVMQNPRHLVRRRGQEARLRCSPMKGHSHVYWYRQLPEEGLKFMVYLQKENIIDESGMPKERFSAEFPKEGPSILRIQQVVRGDSAAYFCASSQGTYQETQYFGPGTRLLVL.

This clone has just a few counts. J is TRBJ1-5 and V is TRBV7-2; D not certain. The CDR3 loop spans 14 amino acids. In germline, CDR1 is SGHTA, CDR2 FQGNSA. Trimming removed 3 bases from V and 0 bases from J, with 6 bases in between. The CDR3 protein is CASSFGPSNQPQHF. In DNA form, the CDR3 reads TGTGCCAGCAGCTTCGGGCCTAGCAATCAGCCCCAGCATTTT.

V usage is TRBV4-3 and J usage is TRBJ2-7; unclear D gene. Germline lookup yields CDR1 LGHNA and CDR2 YSLEER. The CDR3 runs 15 residues. Trimming left V 0 bases short and J 2 bases short, with 11 bases between. The CDR3 spells CASSQEKEKTYEQYF. CDR3 sequence (DNA): TGCGCCAGCAGCCAAGAGAAGGAGAAGACCTACGAGCAGTACTTC.

Comments on this clone: The junction differs from germline at one of its ends, possibly a read error. The genes are TRBV7-8 and TRBJ2-2; D is unclear. Germline loops: CDR1 SGHVS, CDR2 FQNEAQ. The CDR3 runs 13 residues. CDR3 bases: TGTGCCAGCTGCTTTTTTGGCACCGGGGAGCTGTTTTTT. This encodes CASCFFGTGELFF.

The chain recombines TRBV6-5 with TRBJ1-5; possible D gene TRBD1, 5 bases. This CDR3 contains 14 residues. CDR1 is MNHEY, CDR2 SVGAGI, per germline. V lost 6 bases and J 4 bases, leaving 13 bases between the germline ends. CDR3 loop: CASSYWGGNQPQHF. In DNA, the CDR3 is TGTGCCAGCAGCTATTGGGGGGGGAATCAGCCCCAGCATTTT.

V usage is TRBV27 and J usage is TRBJ1-2; 10 positions match TRBD1. Germline lookup yields CDR1 MNHEY and CDR2 SMNVEV (reference sequence). Losses at the gene ends were 5 bases for V and 6 bases for J; bases not matched to a gene: 9. The CDR3 sequence is 15 residues long. DNA of the CDR3: TGTGCCAGCAGTGCGACGGCCGGGACAGGGGATGGCTACACCTTC. Translating it yields CASSATAGTGDGYTF.

The chain uses TRBV7-9 and TRBJ2-3; TRBD2 matches at 12 bases. With V trimmed by 5 bases and J by 0 bases, 12 bases remained unmatched. This CDR3 contains 19 residues. Germline CDR1 and CDR2: SEHNR and FQNEAQ (reference sequence). The CDR3 is CASSPRDGLAGTSTDTQYF. The CDR3 coding sequence is TGTGCCAGCAGCCCGCGAGATGGACTAGCGGGGACTAGCACAGATACGCAGTATTTT.

Regarding this clone: This sample includes further DNA sequences coding for the same CDR3. This sequence joins TRBV10-1 and TRBJ2-2, with a tentative D call TRBD1 (6 bases). Trimming cost V 7 bases and J 5 bases, with 11 bases left between them. The germline V gene encodes CDR1 WNHNN and CDR2 SYGVQD (reference sequence). This CDR3 region has 13 residues. For the CDR3, the DNA is TGCGCCAGCACACAGGGAAGAACCGGGGAGCTGTTTTTT. Its protein is CASTQGRTGELFF.

The J gene is TRBJ1-3, the V gene TRBV2, with TRBD1 matching over 10 bases. V gave up 6 bases and J gave up 0 bases; unmatched junction bases: 5. Looked up from germline, CDR1 is SNHLY and CDR2 is FYNNEI. The CDR3 has 16 residues. The chain's CDR3 is CASRETGGLSGNTIYF. The DNA of the CDR3 is TGTGCCAGCAGGGAGACAGGGGGCCTCTCTGGAAACACCATATATTTT.

Here the CDR3 reads CASSFGPTNEKLFF. The CDR3, as DNA: TGTGCCAGCAGCTTCGGGCCAACTAATGAAAAACTGTTTTTT. The V and J genes are TRBV7-9 and TRBJ1-4, with D unclear. Germline V gene sequence: CDR1 SEHNR, CDR2 FQNEAQ (reference sequence). Deletions cut 3 bases from V and 0 bases from J, with 5 bases between. This CDR3 spans 14 amino acids.

The chain couples TRBV24-1 to TRBJ2-2; TRBD2 aligns across 7 bases. The V and J ends lost 3 bases and 4 bases, in that order; junction bases with no gene match: 7. The CDR3 loop spans 16 amino acids. CDR1 and CDR2 from the germline V gene are KGHDR and SFDVKD. CDR3 protein: CATSDPMGGVTGELFF. DNA for the CDR3: TGTGCCACCAGTGATCCCATGGGAGGGGTCACCGGGGAGCTGTTTTTT.

The chain is built from TRBV27 and TRBJ2-3, with D possibly TRBD1 on 5 matching bases. Germline loops: CDR1 MNHEY, CDR2 SMNVEV (reference sequence). V was shortened by 4 bases and J by 6 bases, with 11 bases between the two germline ends. The CDR3 totals 13 residues. The CDR3 is CASSWVRGDTQYF. The CDR3 nucleotides are TGTGCCAGCAGTTGGGTTAGGGGTGATACGCAGTATTTT.

The J gene is TRBJ1-1, the V gene TRBV3-1 (or the pseudogene TRBV3-2); D remains unclear. CDR1 is LGHDT and CDR2 is YNNKEL in the germline V gene (reference sequence). With 0 bases removed from V and 8 bases from J, the gap between germline ends came to 10 bases. The CDR3 contains 13 residues. CDR3 amino acids: CASSQDEAREAFF. In nucleotides, the CDR3 is TGTGCCAGCAGCCAAGACGAAGCCCGCGAAGCTTTCTTT.

The chain links TRBV18 to TRBJ2-1; 7 bases agree with TRBD1. The J segment lost 5 bases and the V segment lost 6 bases, leaving 10 bases of the junction unmatched. The CDR3 is made up of 15 amino acids. Germline V gene sequence: CDR1 KGHSH, CDR2 LQKENI. CDR3: CASSIDRARNNEQFF. CDR3 bases: TGTGCCAGCTCCATCGACAGGGCGAGGAACAATGAGCAGTTCTTC.